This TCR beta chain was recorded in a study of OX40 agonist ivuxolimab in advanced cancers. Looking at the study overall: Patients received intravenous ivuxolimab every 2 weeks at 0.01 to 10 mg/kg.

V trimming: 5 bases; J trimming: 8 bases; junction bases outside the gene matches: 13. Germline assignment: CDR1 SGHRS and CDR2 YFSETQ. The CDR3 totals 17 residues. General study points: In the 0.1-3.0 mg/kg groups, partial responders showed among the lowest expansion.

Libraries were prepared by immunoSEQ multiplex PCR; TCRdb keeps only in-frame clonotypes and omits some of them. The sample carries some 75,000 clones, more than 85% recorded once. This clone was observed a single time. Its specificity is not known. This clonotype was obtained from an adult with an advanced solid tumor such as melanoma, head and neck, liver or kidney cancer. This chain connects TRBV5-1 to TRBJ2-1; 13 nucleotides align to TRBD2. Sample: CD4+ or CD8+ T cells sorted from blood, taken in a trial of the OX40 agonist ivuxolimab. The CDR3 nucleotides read TGCGCCAGCAGACCTGACCTGGGACTAGCGGGGATCCATGAGCAGTTCTTC. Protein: CASRPDLGLAGIHEQFF.